Below, one TCR beta chain is given with its context. Its target antigen remains unknown. The sample holds no much larger clone one base away, and base qualities are not on file. The germline V gene yields SGDLS for CDR1 and YYNGEE for CDR2. Ends trimmed: V by 4 bases, J by 1 base; bases unmatched to a gene: 9. Reading from cysteine to phenylalanine, the CDR3 counts 17 amino acids. Only the CDR3 DNA is retained, 51 bases long and in frame from the first base. The CDR3 regions of human TCRbeta chains were analyzed by immunosequencing. From the authors' description of their analysis: TCRs in the repertoires were compared against a reference library of SARS-CoV-2-specific TCRs that had been generated with the MIRA antigen-specificity platform. Breadth was defined as the fraction of unique TCRs that were SARS-CoV-2-associated. Depth was defined as the fraction of total T cells that were SARS-CoV-2-associated. Using the MIRA data, each spike-specific TCR was mapped to the spike region that the TCR reacts to and placed in a CD4 or CD8 class. Log10-transformed breadth and depth values were compared by one-way ANOVA with Sidak's multiple comparisons tests. TCRdb mirrors the immuneACCESS table, restricted to in-frame sequences. Some clones are absent from its copies; in checked studies, under half trace to an unresolved V gene, and the reason for the others is unknown. The DNA was the basis for D and trimming; V, J and clone size are from that table. Within this sample are approximately 100,000 clones, with nearly 90% of them counted one time only. The ten largest clones add up to over 2% of the sample.

The data were obtained in a study of T cell responses to AZD1222 COVID-19 vaccine (dated by TCRdb to about 2021). Regarding the study in general: TCR sequencing covered over 230 trial participants: roughly 200 given two doses of AZD1222 and 26 given two doses of MenACWY control vaccine. Trial participants were enrolled into age subgroups of 18-55, 56-69 and 70-plus years, which contained approximately 150, 28 and 58 TCR-sequenced participants, respectively. General conclusions and limits of the study: Participants were mostly white British and included more females than males, and it was suggested by the authors that clonal diversity may have been underestimated. A significant rise in spike-specific TCR breadth and depth was observed after two AZD1222 doses relative to day 0 and relative to MenACWY recipients. Conclusions about previously exposed vaccinees are limited, since just six AZD1222 recipients were seropositive for SARS-CoV-2 at baseline. Reportedly, almost half of the unique spike-specific TCRs recognized epitopes lying outside the regions that are mutated in the B.1.351 and B.1.1.7 variants. No day 14 peak-response samples were available, so repertoires were characterized only after the peak T cell response. In the small 56-69-year group, the increase in depth fell short of significance, most likely because of low power. Vaccine-associated CD4 TCRs spanned the whole spike protein, with dominant responses in regions 160-218 and 743-854.

What the time point label conveys for this sample: about 28 days (+/-7) after the second vaccine dose. AZD1222 recipients whose second dose came at about 4 weeks and those whose second dose came at about 12 weeks were combined into one group, since spike-specific TCR depth and breadth did not differ between the two schedules. The vaccinee samples were drawn from two UK trials, COV001 and COV002, one of which was a single-blind randomized controlled phase 2/3 trial testing AZD1222 (ChAdOx1 nCoV-19) in healthy adults. Trial participant PBMC samples were collected at day 0 and day 28 after the second dose for TCRbeta chain sequencing.

The sequence was collected from an adult who received the AZD1222 COVID-19 vaccine. This sample comprised peripheral blood, obtained 28 days after the second AZD1222 dose. Here the chain combines TRBV9 and TRBJ2-2, with TRBD1 matching 8 junction bases. CDR3 sequence: CASSQQGAVGNTGELFF. The sequence in DNA is TGTGCCAGCAGCCAGCAGGGGGCGGTCGGGAACACCGGGGAGCTGTTTTTT.